The 16 T cell receptor beta chains below come from one sample, sequenced in a study of T cell changes during pregnancy in multiple sclerosis. Here immunoSEQ multiplex PCR was the method, and the copy in TCRdb shows in-frame clones only, minus some. The sample has 25,000 to 35,000 clones; roughly 86% are singletons. The sequenced sample was CD8+ T cells from peripheral blood mononuclear cells, obtained in the first trimester of pregnancy. These receptors all stem from a female donor with multiple sclerosis, enrolled in a pregnancy study.

The chain employs TRBV28 and TRBJ2-1; the match to TRBD2 covers 9 bases. Germline CDR1 and CDR2: MDHEN and SYDVKM. With V trimmed by 5 bases and J by 4 bases, 9 bases remained unmatched. The CDR3 is made up of 16 amino acids. For the CDR3, the DNA is TGTGCCAGCAGTCTCTTAGCGGGAGAAGTATACAATGAGCAGTTCTTC. Protein: CASSLLAGEVYNEQFF.

The gene calls are TRBV9 and TRBJ2-1; TRBD1 matches at 8 bases. The junction had 5 bases not matched to a gene; V was cut back by 3 bases and J by 6 bases. This CDR3 is 14 amino acids long. Germline V gene lookup returns CDR1 SGDLS and CDR2 YYNGEE. CDR3 region: CASSDETGANEQFF. The CDR3, as DNA: TGTGCCAGCAGCGACGAGACAGGGGCCAATGAGCAGTTCTTC.

The rearrangement joins TRBV6-1 to TRBJ2-7; D may be TRBD1 (6 bases). This CDR3 is 15 amino acids long. The germline V and J ends were trimmed by 11 bases and 1 base, with 21 bases remaining between them. Germline lookup yields CDR1 MNHNS and CDR2 SASEGT. The CDR3 nucleotides read TGTGCCTCAGCAGAGGACGACAGGACGTCCTACGAGCAGTACTTC. It is translated as CASAEDDRTSYEQYF.

This clone came up a few times. The V and J genes are TRBV28 and TRBJ2-1; 16 positions match TRBD2. Germline V gene lookup returns CDR1 MDHEN and CDR2 SYDVKM. V was pared by 3 bases and J by 9 bases, with 2 bases of the junction left unmatched. This CDR3 contains 15 residues. In nucleotides, the CDR3 is TGTGCCAGCAGTTTGGGACTAGCGGGAGGGACTGAGCAGTTCTTC. Its translation is CASSLGLAGGTEQFF.

V is TRBV2 and J is TRBJ2-7, with TRBD2 as a possible D gene (6 bases). The CDR3 covers 12 residues. The germline gives CDR1 SNHLY, CDR2 FYNNEI. V was clipped by 4 bases and J by 3 bases, with 7 bases between them. The CDR3 here is CASSGLGYEQYF. CDR3 DNA sequence: TGTGCCAGCAGTGGACTAGGCTACGAGCAGTACTTC.

The chain combines TRBV27 with TRBJ2-3; D remains unclear. Looked up from germline, CDR1 is MNHEY and CDR2 is SMNVEV (reference sequence). V lost 0 bases and J 0 bases, leaving 7 bases between the germline ends. The CDR3 loop spans 15 amino acids. The CDR3 coding sequence is TGTGCCAGCAGTTTATCGGCATATAGCACAGATACGCAGTATTTT. Protein product: CASSLSAYSTDTQYF.

Notes on this clone: Other DNA sequences in this specimen translate into the identical CDR3. The rearrangement links TRBV5-1 to TRBJ2-7, with D perhaps TRBD2 (6 bases). The CDR3 has 14 amino acids. Germline loops: CDR1 SGHRS, CDR2 YFSETQ. Trimming removed 1 base at V and 3 bases at J, with 11 bases between. DNA of the CDR3: TGCGCCAGCAGCTTGAAGGCGGGATACTACGAGCAGTACTTC. Encoded protein: CASSLKAGYYEQYF. The full variable domain, in which reference TRBV5-1 and TRBJ2-7 provide the parts outside the CDR3, is KAGVTQTPRYLIKTRGQQVTLSCSPISGHRSVSWYQQTPGQGLQFLFEYFSETQRNKGNFPGRFSGRQFSNSRSEMNVSTLELGDSALYLCASSLKAGYYEQYFGPGTRLTVT.

This chain joins TRBV27 and TRBJ2-5, with 11 positions matching TRBD1. This CDR3 is built from 14 residues. The V and J ends lost 4 bases and 4 bases, in that order; junction bases with no gene match: 2. The germline CDR1 and CDR2 sequences are MNHEY and SMNVEV (reference sequence). CDR3 DNA: TGTGCCAGCAGTTGGGACAGGGGGTTAGAGACCCAGTACTTC. This encodes CASSWDRGLETQYF.

This clone is medium-sized (0.01 to 0.1%) within its sample. The chain couples TRBV6-1 to TRBJ2-7; TRBD2 aligns across 11 bases. Per germline, CDR1 MNHNS and CDR2 SASEGT. Trimming at V came to 3 bases and at J to 4 bases, leaving 5 bases not matched to a gene. The CDR3 sequence is 15 residues long. The CDR3 sequence is CASSEASGGSYEQYF. The CDR3, as DNA: TGTGCCAGCAGTGAGGCTAGCGGGGGGTCTTACGAGCAGTACTTC.

This clone was seen just once. The chain links TRBV7-9 to TRBJ2-7; TRBD2 is a possible D gene (5 bases). In germline, CDR1 is SEHNR, CDR2 FQNEAQ (reference sequence). V shed 7 bases and J shed 4 bases, with 14 bases lying between them. The CDR3 sequence is 13 residues long. CDR3 bases: TGTGCCAGCACCTCCGGGGTGCTATACGAGCAGTACTTC. This translates into CASTSGVLYEQYF.

The chain uses TRBV7-9 and TRBJ2-7; the match to TRBD2 covers 9 bases. Per the germline V gene, CDR1 is SEHNR and CDR2 is FQNEAQ (reference sequence). V shed 5 bases, J shed 3 bases, and the junction held 8 bases outside the gene matches. CDR3 length equals 15 residues. The CDR3 coding sequence is TGTGCCAGCAGCACTATAGCGGGAGCTGACTACGAGCAGTACTTC. Protein sequence: CASSTIAGADYEQYF. The whole variable domain, filled in from reference TRBV7-9 and TRBJ2-7, reads DTGVSQNPRHKITKRGQNVTFRCDPISEHNRLYWYRQTLGQGPEFLTYFQNEAQLEKSRLLSDRFSAERPKGSFSTLEIQRTEQGDSAMYLCASSTIAGADYEQYFGPGTRLTVT.

J is TRBJ2-7 and V is TRBV27, with 11 bases that match TRBD1. The germline V gene has CDR1 MNHEY and CDR2 SMNVEV (reference sequence). The CDR3 loop spans 14 amino acids. V lost 5 bases to trimming and J lost 4 bases; unmatched junction nucleotides: 4. The CDR3 DNA sequence: TGTGCCAGCAGTGCCGGGACAGGGGGATACGAGCAGTACTTC. As protein: CASSAGTGGYEQYF.

The gene calls are TRBV28 and TRBJ2-3; 7 bases map to TRBD2. The J segment lost 2 bases and the V segment lost 2 bases, leaving 10 bases of the junction unmatched. The CDR3 contains 17 residues. Germline assignment: CDR1 MDHEN and CDR2 SYDVKM. For the CDR3, the DNA is TGTGCCAGCAGTTTAATTGGTGGGAGGGCGGTCACAGATACGCAGTATTTT. Its translation: CASSLIGGRAVTDTQYF.

The J gene is TRBJ2-7, the V gene TRBV28; tentatively, D is TRBD2 (5 bases). Germline lookup yields CDR1 MDHEN and CDR2 SYDVKM. This CDR3 is built from 12 residues. The V gene lost 1 base and the J gene lost 6 bases, with 7 bases spanning the gap. The CDR3 region is CASSLYGVEQYF. CDR3 bases: TGTGCCAGCAGTTTATACGGGGTCGAGCAGTACTTC.

This clone was observed a single time. CDR3 region: CASSSTVSGANVLTF. The CDR3 DNA reads as TGTGCCAGCAGTTCCACGGTCTCTGGGGCCAACGTCCTGACTTTC. The chain is built from TRBV6-5 and TRBJ2-6; no clear D. V was shortened by 4 bases and J by 0 bases, with 7 bases between the two germline ends. Germline assignment: CDR1 MNHEY and CDR2 SVGAGI. This CDR3 has 15 amino acids.

CDR3 protein: CASSPLRGSYEQYF. CDR3 nucleotide sequence: TGTGCCAGCAGTCCCCTCAGGGGTTCCTACGAGCAGTACTTC. This chain links TRBV28 with TRBJ2-7; D is perhaps TRBD1 (6 bases). CDR1 and CDR2 (germline): MDHEN, SYDVKM. The CDR3 is 14 residues long. Trimming removed 5 bases at V and 1 base at J, with 12 bases between.